Shown below are 14 T cell receptor beta chains from a single sample sequenced in a study of identical twins. TCRdb re-called the 5' RACE reads with MiXCR, one entry per CDR3 protein. Among hundreds of thousands of distinct CDR3 sequences listed, around 6.1% were seen once. The sample taken for sequencing was naive T cells sorted from blood. These receptors originate from a man aged 18 to 30 in good health.

The gene calls are TRBV10-3 and TRBJ2-3; 8 bases are shared with TRBD2. The J segment lost 2 bases and the V segment lost 5 bases, leaving 3 bases of the junction unmatched. The CDR3 totals 14 residues. Germline V CDR1 and CDR2: ENHRY, SYGVKD. The CDR3 coding sequence is TGTGCCATCAGTAGCGGGAGCCCCACAGATACGCAGTATTTT. Protein: CAISSGSPTDTQYF.

This clonotype appeared many times. V usage is TRBV9 and J usage is TRBJ2-1; a possible D gene is TRBD2 (6 bases). The V gene lost 2 bases and the J gene lost 3 bases, with 12 bases spanning the gap. The CDR3 covers 15 residues. Germline V gives CDR1 SGDLS, CDR2 YYNGEE. CDR3 in amino acids: CASSVGDSDYNEQFF. CDR3 DNA sequence: TGTGCCAGCAGCGTGGGGGACTCGGACTACAATGAGCAGTTCTTC.

The gene calls are TRBV12-3 or TRBV12-4 and TRBJ2-7, with 9 bases fitting TRBD1. This CDR3 comprises 15 residues. J was trimmed by 7 bases and V by 5 bases; bases with no gene match: 12. The CDR3 nucleotides read TGTGCCAGCAGTCTACAGGACAGGGGCTTGGGGGAGCAGTACGTC. It is translated as CASSLQDRGLGEQYV.

At least ten counts were recorded for this clonotype. The rearrangement links TRBV30 to TRBJ2-1, with a weak D call TRBD2 (6 bases). Trimming removed 3 bases at V and 7 bases at J, with 7 bases between. Germline assignment: CDR1 GTSNPN and CDR2 SVGIG (reference sequence). The CDR3 consists of 11 residues. The CDR3 coding sequence is TGTGCCTGGAGCGGGAGTAATGAGCAGTTCTTC. Translation: CAWSGSNEQFF. Supplemented by reference TRBV30 and TRBJ2-1, the full variable domain reads SQTIHQWPATLVQPVGSPLSLECTVEGTSNPNLYWYRQAAGRGLQLLFYSVGIGQISSEVPQNLSASRPQDRQFILSSKKLLLSDSGFYLCAWSGSNEQFFGPGTRLTVL.

Ten or more counts support this clonotype. V is TRBV12-3 or TRBV12-4 and J is TRBJ2-1, with 10 bases matching TRBD2. The V segment lost 8 bases and the J segment 0 bases; nucleotides outside the gene matches: 13. The CDR3 consists of 18 residues. CDR3 sequence: CASSIPLAGLSSYNEQFF. CDR3 coding DNA: TGTGCCAGCTCAATCCCACTAGCGGGATTAAGCTCCTACAATGAGCAGTTCTTC.

This clonotype occurred many times. The chain uses TRBV29-1 and TRBJ2-1; possibly TRBD2 for D (6 bases). CDR3 length: 11 amino acids. Looked up from germline, CDR1 is SQVTM and CDR2 is ANQGSEA. Here the CDR3 DNA reads TGCAGGGGAGGAGTGAACAATGAGCAGTTCTTC. It encodes CRGGVNNEQFF.

Regarding this clonotype: A clone one base away is much larger, so this may be a read error. The CDR3 region is CPTSKTSSNEKLFF. The CDR3, as DNA: TGTCCCACCAGCAAGACATCGAGTAATGAAAAACTGTTTTTT. The J gene is TRBJ1-4, the V gene TRBV15; D is uncertain. The CDR3 is 14 amino acids. The germline V gene encodes CDR1 LNHNV and CDR2 YYDKDF (reference sequence).

The sample holds many counts of this clonotype. The rearrangement links TRBV12-3 or TRBV12-4 to TRBJ1-1; D possibly corresponds to TRBD1 (5 bases). V lost 2 bases and J lost 7, with 11 bases in between. The CDR3 runs 13 residues. CDR3 coding DNA: TGTGCCAGCAGTTTACCAGGGCGGTTTGAAGCTTTCTTT. It is translated as CASSLPGRFEAFF.

This CDR3 is CSASDRPLGKTQYF. The DNA of the CDR3 is TGCAGTGCTAGTGACAGGCCCTTAGGAAAGACCCAGTACTTC. The gene calls are TRBV20-1 and TRBJ2-5; weak D call: TRBD1 (6 bases). CDR3 length: 14 amino acids. Trimming shortened V by 3 bases and J by 6 bases, and 17 bases separated the two germline ends. Germline CDR1 DFQATT, CDR2 SNEGSKA (reference sequence).

This clonotype has a handful of counts. This chain uses TRBV5-1 with TRBJ2-2, with D tentatively TRBD1 or TRBD2 (5 bases each). Trimming removed 4 bases from V and 2 bases from J, with 12 bases in between. CDR1 SGHRS and CDR2 YFSETQ come from the germline V gene. CDR3 length: 15 residues. Here the CDR3 DNA reads TGCGCCAGCAGCCAGGGACGGATCAACACCGGGGAGCTGTTTTTT. This sequence encodes CASSQGRINTGELFF.

This clonotype was detected a few times. The genes are TRBV6-5 and TRBJ2-3; TRBD1 agrees at 10 bases. J lost 7 bases, V lost 4 bases, and 11 bases had no gene match. CDR1 MNHEY and CDR2 SVGAGI come from the germline V gene. The CDR3 totals 16 residues. CDR3 amino acids: CASSWPPGTGENTQYF. The DNA of the CDR3 is TGTGCCAGCAGTTGGCCCCCAGGGACAGGGGAAAATACGCAGTATTTT.

The V call is TRBV30, the J call TRBJ2-1, with TRBD2 matching over 8 bases. V shed 6 bases and J 0 bases; nucleotides not matched to a gene: 13. The CDR3 extends over 17 amino acids. Germline V gene lookup returns CDR1 GTSNPN and CDR2 SVGIG (reference sequence). In DNA form, the CDR3 reads TGTGCCTGTCCCCGCGGGAGGCCAGAGAGCTCCTACAATGAGCAGTTCTTC. Residues: CACPRGRPESSYNEQFF. Full variable domain (remainder filled in from reference TRBV30 and TRBJ2-1): SQTIHQWPATLVQPVGSPLSLECTVEGTSNPNLYWYRQAAGRGLQLLFYSVGIGQISSEVPQNLSASRPQDRQFILSSKKLLLSDSGFYLCACPRGRPESSYNEQFFGPGTRLTVL.

The J gene is TRBJ2-3, the V gene TRBV28; no clear D gene. The germline CDR1 and CDR2 sequences are MDHEN and SYDVKM. This CDR3 spans 13 amino acids. Trimming took off 1 base at V and 5 bases at J, with 7 bases between the two ends. The CDR3: CASSLSWRDTQYF. Here the CDR3 DNA reads TGTGCCAGCAGTTTATCTTGGAGAGATACGCAGTATTTT. Full variable domain (rest looked up from reference TRBV28 and TRBJ2-3): DVKVTQSSRYLVKRTGEKVFLECVQDMDHENMFWYRQDPGLGLRLIYFSYDVKMKEKGDIPEGYSVSREKKERFSLILESASTNQTSMYLCASSLSWRDTQYFGPGTRLTVL.

The table lists this clonotype with many counts. CDR3 sequence reads: CASSPSGKGDGYTF. In DNA, the CDR3 is TGCGCCAGCAGCCCCAGTGGTAAGGGTGACGGCTACACCTTC. The chain joins TRBV5-1 to TRBJ1-2; D is ambiguous. This CDR3 region has 14 residues. V lost 4 bases, J lost 8 bases, and 18 bases lay in between. Germline V CDR1 and CDR2: SGHRS, YFSETQ. The whole variable domain, filled in from reference TRBV5-1 and TRBJ1-2, reads KAGVTQTPRYLIKTRGQQVTLSCSPISGHRSVSWYQQTPGQGLQFLFEYFSETQRNKGNFPGRFSGRQFSNSRSEMNVSTLELGDSALYLCASSPSGKGDGYTFGSGTRLTVV.